Listed below are T cell receptor beta chains from one sample, sequenced in a study of identical twins. TCRdb fed the 5' RACE reads into MiXCR, producing one record per CDR3 protein. The repertoire consists of hundreds of thousands of distinct CDR3 sequences, with around 6% occurring once and the leading ten covering 1.5% to 2%. Material for sequencing was naive T cells sorted from blood. Every receptor here comes from a man younger than 35 in good health. CDR3s include the opening cysteine and the closing phenylalanine or tryptophan. A D gene is named only where the DNA matches it firmly. Expanded clones are given a class, and other clones once, few, many or no size at all.

D,size,V,J,DNA,CDR3
TRBD2,many,TRBV2,TRBJ2-5,TGTGCCAGCAGTGGGACTAGCGGACGAGAGACCCAGTACTTC,CASSGTSGRETQYF
.,few,TRBV29-1,TRBJ2-3,TGCAGCACCGGATCCGGGGCAGATACGCAGTATTTT,CSTGSGADTQYF
.,many,TRBV9,TRBJ2-2,TGTGCCAGCAGCGTAGGGCCAAGCGGCGGGGAGCTGTTTTTT,CASSVGPSGGELFF
.,many,TRBV5-1,TRBJ2-1,TGCGCCAGCGGGGCGGATCGCTACAATGAGCAGTTCTTC,CASGADRYNEQFF
TRBD2,many,TRBV7-9,TRBJ2-1,TGTGCCAGCAGCCGAGGACGGAACCGACTAGCGGGAGGCGAGCAGTTCTTC,CASSRGRNRLAGGEQFF
.,many,TRBV12-3/TRBV12-4,TRBJ2-1,TGTGCCAGCAGCAGAAGCAGGGGCTGGATCAATGAGCAGTTCTTC,CASSRSRGWINEQFF
TRBD2,many,TRBV11-2,TRBJ2-1,TGTGCCAGCAGCGAGCCCGCTAGCGGGAATGAGCAGTTCTTC,CASSEPASGNEQFF
.,many,TRBV4-2,TRBJ1-1,TGTGCCAGCAGCCAAGGGCGTGACGTGGGGACTGAAGCTTTCTTT,CASSQGRDVGTEAFF
TRBD1,many,TRBV29-1,TRBJ2-3,TGCAGCGCTGTATCTCCGGGACAGCCAACTAGCACAGATACGCAGTATTTT,CSAVSPGQPTSTDTQYF
TRBD2,many,TRBV20-1,TRBJ2-7,TGCAGTGCTCGACTAGCGGGACACCCCTACGAGCAGTACTTC,CSARLAGHPYEQYF
TRBD2,many,TRBV20-1,TRBJ2-3,TGCAGTGCTAGAGATCACACCCGACTAGCGGGAGGGCCGCCAGATACGCAGTATTTT,CSARDHTRLAGGPPDTQYF
.,few,TRBV7-2,TRBJ2-3,TGTGCCAGCAGCAAGGGAGGCGGGGCTAGCACAGATACGCAGTATTTT,CASSKGGGASTDTQYF
.,few,TRBV20-1,TRBJ1-5,TGCAGTGCTAGAGATATTCTGGAACGGGGCAATCAGCCCCAGCATTTT,CSARDILERGNQPQHF
.,many,TRBV5-1,TRBJ2-1,TGCGCCAGCAGCTTGGGGACGCTTACCCGGGTCAATGAGCAGTTCTTC,CASSLGTLTRVNEQFF
TRBD2,many,TRBV9,TRBJ2-2,TGTGCCAGCAGCGGAACTAGCGGGGCACGGGAGCTGTTTTTT,CASSGTSGARELFF
.,many,TRBV6-5,TRBJ2-7,TGTGCCAGCAGTCACGGTTCCTACTACGAGCAGTACTTC,CASSHGSYYEQYF
.,many,TRBV10-3,TRBJ1-3,TGTGCCATCAGGCAGAGCTCTGGAAACACCATATATTTT,CAIRQSSGNTIYF
.,many,TRBV12-3/TRBV12-4,TRBJ1-1,TGTGCCAGCAGTTTGAAAGAGAACACTGAAGCTTTCTTT,CASSLKENTEAFF
.,.,TRBV29-1,TRBJ2-2,TGCAGCGCAGCTGGAAGGGGAGGCGGCACCGGGGAGCTGTTTTTT,CSAAGRGGGTGELFF
.,many,TRBV25-1,TRBJ1-6,TGTGCCAGCAGTGAACAGGGAGGATCTTCACCCCTCCACTTT,CASSEQGGSSPLHF
.,many,TRBV20-1,TRBJ2-1,TGCAGCTCCCCACAGGGTATGTCCTACAATGAGCAGTTCTTC,CSSPQGMSYNEQFF
TRBD2,many,TRBV28,TRBJ2-2,TGTGCCAGCAGGACGCTAGCGGGAGGTACCACCGGGGAGCTGTTTTTT,CASRTLAGGTTGELFF
TRBD1,.,TRBV12-3/TRBV12-4,TRBJ1-5,TGTGCCAGCAGGGACAGGGGGCCCCAGCCCCAGCATTTT,CASRDRGPQPQHF
TRBD1,few,TRBV6-1,TRBJ1-4,TGTGCCAGCAGATCTCAGGGGGGGAAAAAACTGTTTTTT,CASRSQGGKKLFF
TRBD1,few,TRBV3-1,TRBJ2-5,TGTGCCAGCAGCCAAGCCCCGGGACAGGGAAAGACCCAGTACTTC,CASSQAPGQGKTQYF
TRBD2,many,TRBV28,TRBJ2-3,TGTGCCAGCAGCAGGCGACTAGCGGGAGGGGCAGATACGCAGTATTTT,CASSRRLAGGADTQYF
.,many,TRBV20-1,TRBJ2-5,TGCAGTGCCAGGACGAAGCGGAGATTTCAAGAGACCCAGTACTTC,CSARTKRRFQETQYF
.,many,TRBV4-3,TRBJ2-1,TGCGCCAGCAGCCAAGTTTTTACTAGCTATGAGCAGTTCTTC,CASSQVFTSYEQFF
TRBD2,many,TRBV27,TRBJ2-7,TGTGCCAGCAGCTCCACTAGCGGGGAGGTCCACGAGCAGTACTTC,CASSSTSGEVHEQYF
TRBD2,many,TRBV7-9,TRBJ2-1,TGTGCCAGCGAACTAGCGGGGACCTACAATGAGCAGTTCTTC,CASELAGTYNEQFF
TRBD2,many,TRBV20-1,TRBJ2-3,TGCAGTGCTACCTCCAGCGGGGGTAGCACAGATACGCAGTATTTT,CSATSSGGSTDTQYF
TRBD1,.,TRBV29-1,TRBJ1-2,TGCAGCGTTGAACCCCTGGGACAGGGTAATGGCTACACCTTC,CSVEPLGQGNGYTF
.,few,TRBV6-1,TRBJ2-5,TGTGCCAGCAGTGAAGCGCTGTGGGCAGGGCAAGAGACCCAGTACTTC,CASSEALWAGQETQYF
.,many,TRBV20-1,TRBJ2-1,TGCAGTGCTAGTTTGCTAGTTCGGTCTGAGCAGTTCTTC,CSASLLVRSEQFF
.,.,TRBV5-1,TRBJ1-1,TGCGCCAGCAGCTCGTCAGTGGTGACTGAAGCTTTCTTT,CASSSSVVTEAFF
.,many,TRBV20-1,TRBJ2-3,TGCAGTGCTAGGGGGGCTCGAGATACGCAGTATTTT,CSARGARDTQYF
TRBD1,.,TRBV12-3/TRBV12-4,TRBJ1-3,TGTGCCAGCAGTACCCGGACAGGGGCGGGCGGAAACACCATATATTTT,CASSTRTGAGGNTIYF
.,many,TRBV29-1,TRBJ2-5,TGCAGCGTGGAACCGGGAAGCACGGGAGAGACCCAGTACTTC,CSVEPGSTGETQYF
TRBD1,few,TRBV27,TRBJ1-2,TGTGCCAGCAGTTTGATGGGGGGGACAGGGACGTTTGGCGGCTACACCTTC,CASSLMGGTGTFGGYTF
.,.,TRBV7-9,TRBJ2-3,TGTGCCAGCCTGCACGACCCCTACACAGATACGCAGTATTTT,CASLHDPYTDTQYF
TRBD1,.,TRBV7-3,TRBJ1-5,TGTGCCAGCAGCCCGACAGGGGGCCTCAATCAGCCCCAGCATTTT,CASSPTGGLNQPQHF
.,many,TRBV12-3/TRBV12-4,TRBJ1-2,TGTGCCAGCAGCGGAGACAGCTCCTATGGCTACACCTTC,CASSGDSSYGYTF
.,.,TRBV6-1,TRBJ2-7,TGTGCCAGCAGTGCCGAATTTGACCCCTTCTCCTACGAGCAGTACTTC,CASSAEFDPFSYEQYF
TRBD2,.,TRBV7-9,TRBJ2-1,TGTGCCAGCAGCTTGACTAGCGGGAGTATCAACAATGAGCAGTTCTTC,CASSLTSGSINNEQFF
TRBD2,many,TRBV7-3,TRBJ2-5,TGTGCCAGCAGTACTAGCGGGAGTCGAGAGACCCAGTACTTC,CASSTSGSRETQYF
.,few,TRBV7-2,TRBJ1-6,TGTGCCAGCAGCTTAGCGCAGGTTATGAATTCACCCCTCCACTTT,CASSLAQVMNSPLHF
.,few,TRBV6-1,TRBJ1-2,TGTGCCAGCAGGTCTACAGGAAACTATGGCTACACCTTC,CASRSTGNYGYTF
TRBD2,many,TRBV15,TRBJ2-1,TGTGCCACCAGCAGAAGGGCACTAGCGGGAGGGAGCTCCTACAATGAGCAGTTCTTC,CATSRRALAGGSSYNEQFF
.,many,TRBV11-2,TRBJ2-1,TGTGCCAGCAGCTTAGAGGCCGGCAATGAGCAGTTCTTC,CASSLEAGNEQFF
.,few,TRBV20-1,TRBJ2-6,TGCAGTGCTTCACCGTCTGGGGCCAACGTCCTGACTTTC,CSASPSGANVLTF
.,.,TRBV29-1,TRBJ1-2,TGCAGCGTTGAAGAGGGTGGCCTTGGCTACACCTTC,CSVEEGGLGYTF